This TCR beta chain was captured in a study of identical twins. Study observations and caveats: Carriage of fewer insertions was seen in abundant cord blood beta clonotypes, whereas memory repertoires showed none. Invariant MAIT and iNKT cells are populations that could partly confound zero-insertion analyses. Sequences that were beta out-of-frame showed weaker excess twin sharing.

This clonotype was counted at least ten times. What it binds is not known. Template switching created a universal primer site, and the cDNA included unique molecular identifiers. One entry per CDR3 protein, called by TCRdb with MiXCR from the 5' RACE reads. This table has about 300,000 distinct CDR3 sequences, 12% appearing once. V was shortened by 1 base and J by 7 bases, with 11 bases between the two germline ends. The CDR3 runs to 13 residues. Germline V CDR1 and CDR2: SGHDN, FVKESK. These same data were also listed under a study on yellow fever vaccine responses in identical twins.

The TCR originated in a woman between 18 and 29 years old in good health. Material for sequencing was CD8+ T cells sorted from blood. The V gene is TRBV14, the J gene TRBJ2-7, with a possible D match to TRBD2 (5 bases). Written as DNA, the CDR3 is TGTGCCAGCAGCCAAGTACCTACGGGGGAGCAGTACGTC. It encodes CASSQVPTGEQYV.